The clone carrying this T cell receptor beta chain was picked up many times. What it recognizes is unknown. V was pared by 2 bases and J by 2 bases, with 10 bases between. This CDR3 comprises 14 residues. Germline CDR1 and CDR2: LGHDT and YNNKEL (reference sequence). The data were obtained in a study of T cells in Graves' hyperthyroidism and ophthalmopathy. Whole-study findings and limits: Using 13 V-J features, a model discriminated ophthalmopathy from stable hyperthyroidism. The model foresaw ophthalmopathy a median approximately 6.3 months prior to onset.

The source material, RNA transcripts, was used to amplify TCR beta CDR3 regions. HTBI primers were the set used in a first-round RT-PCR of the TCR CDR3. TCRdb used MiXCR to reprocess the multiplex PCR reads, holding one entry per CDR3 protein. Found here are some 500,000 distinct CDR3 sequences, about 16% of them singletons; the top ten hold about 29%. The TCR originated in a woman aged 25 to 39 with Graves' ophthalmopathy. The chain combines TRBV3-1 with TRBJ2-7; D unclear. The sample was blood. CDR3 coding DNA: TGTGCCAGCAGCCAACGAAACTCCGCCTACGAGCAGTACTTC. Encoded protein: CASSQRNSAYEQYF.